This TCR beta chain was sequenced for a study of T-cell memory formation after mild COVID-19. V lost 2 bases, J lost 2 bases, and 6 bases lay in between. Germline V gives CDR1 SGHTA, CDR2 FQGTGA. The CDR3 spans 13 residues. Regarding the study as a whole: Clones shrinking from day 15 to 85 showed even CD4/CD8 mixes; later expanders tilted CD4+.

Note on this clonotype: Antigen: not known.

TCRdb independently ran MiXCR on the 5' RACE reads; one entry per CDR3 protein. This table holds some 120,000 distinct CDR3 sequences, about 6% found once. The receptor was derived from an adult woman who had mild COVID-19 (a few samples of this study predate the infection). Cell type and time point are not known. The sample was PBMCs or a T cell subset sorted from them (not recorded which). The chain combines TRBV7-3 with TRBJ1-1; D is ambiguous. The CDR3 loop reads CASSLQTNTEAFF. CDR3 sequence (DNA): TGTGCCAGCAGCTTACAGACCAACACTGAAGCTTTCTTT.